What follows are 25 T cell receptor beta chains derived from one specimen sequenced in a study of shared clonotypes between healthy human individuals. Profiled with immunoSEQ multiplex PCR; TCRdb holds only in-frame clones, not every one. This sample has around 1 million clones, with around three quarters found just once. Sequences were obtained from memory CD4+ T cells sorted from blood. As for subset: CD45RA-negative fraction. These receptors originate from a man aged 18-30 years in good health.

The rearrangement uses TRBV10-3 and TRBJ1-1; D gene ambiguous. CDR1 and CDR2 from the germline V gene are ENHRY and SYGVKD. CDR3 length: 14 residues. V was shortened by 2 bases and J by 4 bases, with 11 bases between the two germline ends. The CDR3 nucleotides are TGTGCCATCAGTGAGAACGTGGGTTTCACTGAAGCTTTCTTT. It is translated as CAISENVGFTEAFF.

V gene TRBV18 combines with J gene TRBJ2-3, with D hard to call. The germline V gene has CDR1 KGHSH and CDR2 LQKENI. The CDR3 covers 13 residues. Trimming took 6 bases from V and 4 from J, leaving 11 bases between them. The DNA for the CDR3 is TGTGCCAGCTCCATCTTTAGGGCAGATACGCAGTATTTT. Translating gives CASSIFRADTQYF.

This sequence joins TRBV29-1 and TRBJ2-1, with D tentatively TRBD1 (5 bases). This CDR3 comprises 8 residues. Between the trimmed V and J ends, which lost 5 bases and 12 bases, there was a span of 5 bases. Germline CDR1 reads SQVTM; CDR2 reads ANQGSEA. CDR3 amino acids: CSVRGQFF. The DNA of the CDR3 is TGCAGCGTTAGGGGGCAGTTCTTC.

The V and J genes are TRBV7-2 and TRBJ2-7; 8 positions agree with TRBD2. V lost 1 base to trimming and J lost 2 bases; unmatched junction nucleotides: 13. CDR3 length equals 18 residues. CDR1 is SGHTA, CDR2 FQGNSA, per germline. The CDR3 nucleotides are TGTGCCAGCAGCTTAGTTGGCGGGTCAGCGGGGGTTCCCTACGAGCAGTACTTC. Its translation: CASSLVGGSAGVPYEQYF.

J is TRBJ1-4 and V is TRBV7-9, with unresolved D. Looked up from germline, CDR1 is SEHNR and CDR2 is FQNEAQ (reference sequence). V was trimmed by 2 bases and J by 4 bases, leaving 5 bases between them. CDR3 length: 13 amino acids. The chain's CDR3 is CASSLNHNEKLFF. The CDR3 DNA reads TGTGCCAGCAGCTTAAACCATAATGAAAAACTGTTTTTT. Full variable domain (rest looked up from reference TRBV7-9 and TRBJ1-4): DTGVSQNPRHKITKRGQNVTFRCDPISEHNRLYWYRQTLGQGPEFLTYFQNEAQLEKSRLLSDRFSAERPKGSFSTLEIQRTEQGDSAMYLCASSLNHNEKLFFGSGTQLSVL.

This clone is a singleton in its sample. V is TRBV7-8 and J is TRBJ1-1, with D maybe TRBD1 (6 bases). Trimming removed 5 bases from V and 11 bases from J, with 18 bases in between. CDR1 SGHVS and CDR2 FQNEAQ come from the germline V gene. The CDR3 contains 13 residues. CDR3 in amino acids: CASSPKGGATAFF. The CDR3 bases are TGTGCCAGCAGCCCAAAGGGGGGCGCGACGGCTTTCTTT.

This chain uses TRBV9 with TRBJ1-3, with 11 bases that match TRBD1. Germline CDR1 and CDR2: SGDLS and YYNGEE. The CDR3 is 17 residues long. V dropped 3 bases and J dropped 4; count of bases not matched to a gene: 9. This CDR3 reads CASSARTGGLTGNTIYF. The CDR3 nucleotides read TGTGCCAGCAGCGCGCGGACAGGGGGCTTGACGGGAAACACCATATATTTT.

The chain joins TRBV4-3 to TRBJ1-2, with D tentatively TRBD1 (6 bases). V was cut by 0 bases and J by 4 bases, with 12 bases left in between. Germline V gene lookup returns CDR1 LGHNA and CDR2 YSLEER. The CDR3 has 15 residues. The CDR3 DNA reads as TGCGCCAGCAGCCAAGAAGTACAGGGAACCTATGGCTACACCTTC. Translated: CASSQEVQGTYGYTF.

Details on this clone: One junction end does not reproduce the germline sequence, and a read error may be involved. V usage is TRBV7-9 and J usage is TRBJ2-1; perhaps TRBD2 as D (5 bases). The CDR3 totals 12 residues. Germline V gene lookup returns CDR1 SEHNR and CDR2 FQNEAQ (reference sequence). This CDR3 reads CASSSLDYEAIF. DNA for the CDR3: TGTGCCAGCAGCTCCCTCGACTACGAGGCAATCTTC.

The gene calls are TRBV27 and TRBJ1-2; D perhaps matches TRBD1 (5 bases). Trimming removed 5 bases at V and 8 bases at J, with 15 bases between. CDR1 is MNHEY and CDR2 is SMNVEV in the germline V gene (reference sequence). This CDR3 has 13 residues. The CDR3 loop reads CASSGTQGRGYTF. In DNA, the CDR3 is TGTGCCAGCAGTGGGACCCAGGGCCGCGGCTACACCTTC.

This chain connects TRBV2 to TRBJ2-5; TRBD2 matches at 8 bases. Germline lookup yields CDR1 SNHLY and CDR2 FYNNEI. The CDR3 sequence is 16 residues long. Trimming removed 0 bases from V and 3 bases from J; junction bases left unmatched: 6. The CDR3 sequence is CASSEALFGGEETQYF. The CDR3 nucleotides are TGTGCCAGCAGTGAAGCCCTTTTCGGGGGGGAAGAGACCCAGTACTTC. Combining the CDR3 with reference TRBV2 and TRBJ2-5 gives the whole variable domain EPEVTQTPSHQVTQMGQEVILRCVPISNHLYFYWYRQILGQKVEFLVSFYNNEISEKSEIFDDQFSVERPDGSNFTLKIRSTKLEDSAMYFCASSEALFGGEETQYFGPGTRLLVL.

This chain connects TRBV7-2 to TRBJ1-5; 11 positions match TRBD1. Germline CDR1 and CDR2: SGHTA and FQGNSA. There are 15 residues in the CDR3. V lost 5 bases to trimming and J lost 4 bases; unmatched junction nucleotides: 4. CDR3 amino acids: CASSQDRGQNQPQHF. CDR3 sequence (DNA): TGTGCCAGCAGCCAGGACAGGGGGCAAAATCAGCCCCAGCATTTT.

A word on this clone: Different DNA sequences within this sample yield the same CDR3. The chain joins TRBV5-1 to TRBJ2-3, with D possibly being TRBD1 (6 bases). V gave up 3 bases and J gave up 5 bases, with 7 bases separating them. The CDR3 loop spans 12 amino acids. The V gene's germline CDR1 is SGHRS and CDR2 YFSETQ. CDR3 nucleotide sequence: TGCGCCAGCAGCTCACAGGGAGATACGCAGTATTTT. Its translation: CASSSQGDTQYF. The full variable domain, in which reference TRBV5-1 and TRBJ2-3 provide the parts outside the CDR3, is KAGVTQTPRYLIKTRGQQVTLSCSPISGHRSVSWYQQTPGQGLQFLFEYFSETQRNKGNFPGRFSGRQFSNSRSEMNVSTLELGDSALYLCASSSQGDTQYFGPGTRLTVL.

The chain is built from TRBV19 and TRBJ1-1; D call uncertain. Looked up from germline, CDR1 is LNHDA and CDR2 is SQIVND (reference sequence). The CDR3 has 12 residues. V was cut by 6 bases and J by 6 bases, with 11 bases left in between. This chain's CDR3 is CASSNRWAEAFF. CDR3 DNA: TGTGCCAGTAGCAACAGATGGGCTGAAGCTTTCTTT.

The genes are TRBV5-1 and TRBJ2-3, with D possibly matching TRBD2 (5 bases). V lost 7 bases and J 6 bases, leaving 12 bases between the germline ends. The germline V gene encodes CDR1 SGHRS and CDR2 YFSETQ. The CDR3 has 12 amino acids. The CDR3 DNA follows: TGCGCCAGCCAAGCGGAAGTGGATACGCAGTATTTT. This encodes CASQAEVDTQYF. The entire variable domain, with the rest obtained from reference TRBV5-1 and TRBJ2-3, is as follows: KAGVTQTPRYLIKTRGQQVTLSCSPISGHRSVSWYQQTPGQGLQFLFEYFSETQRNKGNFPGRFSGRQFSNSRSEMNVSTLELGDSALYLCASQAEVDTQYFGPGTRLTVL.

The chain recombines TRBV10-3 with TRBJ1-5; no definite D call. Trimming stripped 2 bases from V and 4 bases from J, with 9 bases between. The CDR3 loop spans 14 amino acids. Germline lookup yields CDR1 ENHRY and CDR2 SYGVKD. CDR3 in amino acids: CAISEGERNQPQHF. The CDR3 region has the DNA TGTGCCATCAGTGAGGGTGAGAGGAATCAGCCCCAGCATTTT.

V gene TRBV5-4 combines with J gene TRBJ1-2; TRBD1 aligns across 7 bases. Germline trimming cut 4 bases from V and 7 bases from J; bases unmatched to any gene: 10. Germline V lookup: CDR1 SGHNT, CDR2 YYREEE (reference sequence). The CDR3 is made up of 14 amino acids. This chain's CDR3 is CASSPGTARSGYTF. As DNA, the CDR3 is TGTGCCAGCAGCCCAGGGACAGCTCGGAGTGGCTACACCTTC. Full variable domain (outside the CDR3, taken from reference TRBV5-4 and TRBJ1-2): ETGVTQSPTHLIKTRGQQVTLRCSSQSGHNTVSWYQQALGQGPQFIFQYYREEENGRGNFPPRFSGLQFPNYSSELNVNALELDDSALYLCASSPGTARSGYTFGSGTRLTVV.

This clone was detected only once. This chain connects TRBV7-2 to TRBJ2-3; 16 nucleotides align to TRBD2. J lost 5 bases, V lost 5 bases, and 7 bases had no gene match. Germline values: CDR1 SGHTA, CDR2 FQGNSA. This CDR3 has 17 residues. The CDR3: CASSPGTSGGAVDTQYF. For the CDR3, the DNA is TGTGCCAGCAGCCCAGGGACTAGCGGGGGGGCTGTAGATACGCAGTATTTT.

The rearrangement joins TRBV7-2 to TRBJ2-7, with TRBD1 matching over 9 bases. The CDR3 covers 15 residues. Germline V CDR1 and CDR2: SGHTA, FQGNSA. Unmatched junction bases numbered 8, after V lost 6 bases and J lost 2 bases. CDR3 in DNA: TGTGCCAGCAGTCCCGGGACAGGGAGAACCTACGAGCAGTACTTC. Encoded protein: CASSPGTGRTYEQYF.

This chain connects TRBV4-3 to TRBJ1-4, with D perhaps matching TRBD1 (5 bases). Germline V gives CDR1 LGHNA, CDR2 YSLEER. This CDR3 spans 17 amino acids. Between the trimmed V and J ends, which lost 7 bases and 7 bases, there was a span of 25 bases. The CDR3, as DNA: TGCGCCAGCACCTCCCCCTCTGGGGACGCAGACATTGAAAAACTGTTTTTT. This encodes CASTSPSGDADIEKLFF.

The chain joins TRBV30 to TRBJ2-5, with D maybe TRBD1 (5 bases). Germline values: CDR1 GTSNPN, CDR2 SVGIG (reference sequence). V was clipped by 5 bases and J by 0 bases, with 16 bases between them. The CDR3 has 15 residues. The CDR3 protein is CAWRQGLGNQETQYF. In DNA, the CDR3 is TGTGCCTGGCGTCAGGGCTTGGGGAACCAAGAGACCCAGTACTTC.

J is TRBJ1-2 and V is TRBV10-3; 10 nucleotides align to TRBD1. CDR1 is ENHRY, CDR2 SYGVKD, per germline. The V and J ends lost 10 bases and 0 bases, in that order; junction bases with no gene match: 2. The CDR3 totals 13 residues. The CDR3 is CATGTGANYGYTF. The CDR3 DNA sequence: TGTGCCACAGGGACAGGGGCTAACTATGGCTACACCTTC.

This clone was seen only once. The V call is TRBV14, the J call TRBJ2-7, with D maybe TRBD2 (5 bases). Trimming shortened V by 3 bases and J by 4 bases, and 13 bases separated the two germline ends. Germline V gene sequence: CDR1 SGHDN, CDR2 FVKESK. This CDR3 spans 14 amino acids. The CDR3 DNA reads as TGTGCCAGCAGCCAGACTACTGGTGTGTACGAGCAGTACTTC. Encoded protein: CASSQTTGVYEQYF. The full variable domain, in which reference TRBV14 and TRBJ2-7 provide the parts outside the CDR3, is EAGVTQFPSHSVIEKGQTVTLRCDPISGHDNLYWYRRVMGKEIKFLLHFVKESKQDESGMPNNRFLAERTGGTYSTLKVQPAELEDSGVYFCASSQTTGVYEQYFGPGTRLTVT.

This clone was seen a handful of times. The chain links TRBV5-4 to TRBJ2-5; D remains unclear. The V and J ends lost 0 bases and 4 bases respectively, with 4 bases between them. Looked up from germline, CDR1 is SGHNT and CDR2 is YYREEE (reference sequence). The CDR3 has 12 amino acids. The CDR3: CASSLAPETQYF. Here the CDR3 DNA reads TGTGCCAGCAGCTTGGCCCCAGAGACCCAGTACTTC.

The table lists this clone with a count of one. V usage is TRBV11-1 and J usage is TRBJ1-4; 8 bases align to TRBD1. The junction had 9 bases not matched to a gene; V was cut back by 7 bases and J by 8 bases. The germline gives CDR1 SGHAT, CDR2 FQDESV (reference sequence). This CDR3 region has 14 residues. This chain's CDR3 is CASTRGQGHEKLFF. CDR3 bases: TGTGCCAGCACCAGAGGACAGGGACACGAAAAACTGTTTTTT.